This entry lists 8 T cell receptor beta chains sequenced from one sample in a study of cytomegalovirus exposure and HLA in healthy donors. The protocol was immunoSEQ multiplex PCR, while the TCRdb copy is restricted to in-frame clones and leaves out a portion. The table records over 120,000 clones, over 80% of them present only once. Sequenced: PBMCs. The receptors were gathered from a young man in good health and CMV-seropositive.

The chain uses TRBV5-1 and TRBJ2-1, with D hard to call. With 0 bases removed from V and 0 bases from J, the gap between germline ends came to 10 bases. CDR1 is SGHRS, CDR2 YFSETQ, per germline. This CDR3 is built from 16 residues. The CDR3 protein is CASSLEAASSYNEQFF. The CDR3 DNA is TGCGCCAGCAGCTTGGAGGCGGCCAGCTCCTACAATGAGCAGTTCTTC. Variable domain in full (rest from reference TRBV5-1 and TRBJ2-1): KAGVTQTPRYLIKTRGQQVTLSCSPISGHRSVSWYQQTPGQGLQFLFEYFSETQRNKGNFPGRFSGRQFSNSRSEMNVSTLELGDSALYLCASSLEAASSYNEQFFGPGTRLTVL.

For the CDR3, the DNA is TGTGCCAGCAGCAAAGGTTGGGACACCACCTACGAGCAGTACTTC. As protein: CASSKGWDTTYEQYF. The chain carries TRBV21-1 and TRBJ2-7; TRBD1, the D gene given by the table, was not confirmed from the DNA. TRBV21-1 is deemed a pseudogene. CDR3 size: 15 residues.

The chain has TRBV7-9 and TRBJ2-7, with D possibly matching TRBD1 (5 bases). Between the trimmed V and J ends, which lost 5 bases and 5 bases, there was a span of 10 bases. The CDR3 covers 12 residues. Germline-derived CDR1 and CDR2 are SEHNR and FQNEAQ (reference sequence). CDR3 coding DNA: TGTGCCAGCAGCCCGGACAACAACGAGCAGTACTTC. This translates into CASSPDNNEQYF.

The chain links TRBV19 to TRBJ1-4, with 9 bases aligning to TRBD1. Germline CDR1 LNHDA, CDR2 SQIVND (reference sequence). J gave up 7 bases and V 5 bases, and 17 bases lay outside the gene matches. The CDR3 loop spans 18 amino acids. The CDR3 bases are TGTGCCAGTAGTGGCGAACCGGGACAGGGTTCCCAGGGTGAAAAACTGTTTTTT. Its protein product is CASSGEPGQGSQGEKLFF.

The chain is built from TRBV29-1 and TRBJ1-4; D not resolved. Germline-derived CDR1 and CDR2 are SQVTM and ANQGSEA. Trimming left V 6 bases short and J 8 bases short, with 16 bases between. The CDR3 length is 13 residues. CDR3 amino acids: CSVTPLEEEKLFF. CDR3 bases: TGCAGCGTCACACCCCTGGAGGAAGAAAAACTGTTTTTT.

This clone was seen only once. The V gene is TRBV6-1, the J gene TRBJ2-7; D is possibly TRBD1 (5 bases). V lost 0 bases, J lost 3 bases, and 12 bases lay in between. CDR3 length equals 15 residues. Germline CDR1 is MNHNS and CDR2 is SASEGT. CDR3 coding DNA: TGTGCCAGCAGTGAAGCGTTCGCAGGGAACTACGAGCAGTACTTC. Translated: CASSEAFAGNYEQYF.

The chain has TRBV10-3 and TRBJ2-7; D is ambiguous. The CDR3 runs to 16 residues. Germline V gene data show CDR1 as ENHRY and CDR2 as SYGVKD. V was pared by 0 bases and J by 3 bases, with 15 bases between. CDR3 sequence: CAISESPLEADYEQYF. The CDR3 DNA reads as TGTGCCATCAGTGAGTCCCCCCTCGAGGCGGACTACGAGCAGTACTTC.

This chain connects TRBV4-1 to TRBJ2-5, with no clear D. Trimming cost V 0 bases and J 5 bases, with 4 bases left between them. There are 12 residues in the CDR3. Germline V gene data show CDR1 as MGHRA and CDR2 as YSYEKL. The CDR3 DNA reads as TGCGCCAGCAGCCAAGATCGGGAGACCCAGTACTTC. Translated: CASSQDRETQYF.